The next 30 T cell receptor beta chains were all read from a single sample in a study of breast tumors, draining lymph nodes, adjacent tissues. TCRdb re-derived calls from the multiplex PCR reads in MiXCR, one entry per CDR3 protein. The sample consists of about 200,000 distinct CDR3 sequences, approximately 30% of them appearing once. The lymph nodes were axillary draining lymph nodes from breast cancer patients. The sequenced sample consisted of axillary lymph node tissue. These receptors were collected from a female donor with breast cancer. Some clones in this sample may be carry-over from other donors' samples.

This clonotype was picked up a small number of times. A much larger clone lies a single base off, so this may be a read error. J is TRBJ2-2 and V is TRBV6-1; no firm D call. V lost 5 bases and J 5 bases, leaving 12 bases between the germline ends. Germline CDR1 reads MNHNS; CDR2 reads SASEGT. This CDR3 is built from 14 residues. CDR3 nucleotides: TGTGCCAGCAGTCAACGTGGTGGTACCGGGGAGCTGTTTTTT. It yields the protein CASSQRGGTGELFF.

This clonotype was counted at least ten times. The CDR3 bases are TGTGCCAGCAGCCACGGAGGGTCTGGGGCCAACGTCCTGACTTTC. This sequence encodes CASSHGGSGANVLTF. This rearrangement joins TRBV6-6 to TRBJ2-6; TRBD2 is a possible D gene (6 bases). This CDR3 has 15 residues. Trimming shortened V by 6 bases and J by 1 base, and 10 bases separated the two germline ends. Germline CDR1 reads MNHNY; CDR2 reads SVGAGI (reference sequence).

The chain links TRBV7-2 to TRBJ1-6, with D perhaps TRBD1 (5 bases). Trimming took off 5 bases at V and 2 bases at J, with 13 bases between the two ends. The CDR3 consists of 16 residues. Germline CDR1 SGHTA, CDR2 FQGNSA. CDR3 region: CASSGNRGTYNSPLHF. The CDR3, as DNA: TGTGCCAGCAGCGGGAATCGGGGGACCTATAATTCACCCCTCCACTTT.

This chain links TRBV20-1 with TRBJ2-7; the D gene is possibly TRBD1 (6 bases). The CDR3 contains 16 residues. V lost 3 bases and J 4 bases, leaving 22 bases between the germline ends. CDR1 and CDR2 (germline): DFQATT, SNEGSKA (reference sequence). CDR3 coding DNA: TGCAGTGCTAGGGGGGCTGGCGGGCCCAGTCGGTACGAGCAGTACTTC. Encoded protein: CSARGAGGPSRYEQYF.

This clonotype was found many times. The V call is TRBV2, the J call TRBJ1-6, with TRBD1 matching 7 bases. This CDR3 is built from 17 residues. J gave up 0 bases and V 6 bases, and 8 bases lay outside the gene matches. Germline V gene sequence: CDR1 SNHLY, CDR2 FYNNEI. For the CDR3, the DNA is TGTGCCAGCAGGGCGACAGGGCAAAGCTCCTATAATTCACCCCTCCACTTT. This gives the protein CASRATGQSSYNSPLHF.

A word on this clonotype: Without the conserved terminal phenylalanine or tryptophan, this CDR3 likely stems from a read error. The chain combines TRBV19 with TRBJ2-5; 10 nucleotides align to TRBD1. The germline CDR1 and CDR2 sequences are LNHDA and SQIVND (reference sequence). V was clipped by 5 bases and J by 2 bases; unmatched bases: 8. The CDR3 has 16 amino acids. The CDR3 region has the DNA TGTGCCAGTAGTTTTGGGACAGGGGCCTTACAAGAGACCCAGTACCCC. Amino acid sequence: CASSFGTGALQETQYP.

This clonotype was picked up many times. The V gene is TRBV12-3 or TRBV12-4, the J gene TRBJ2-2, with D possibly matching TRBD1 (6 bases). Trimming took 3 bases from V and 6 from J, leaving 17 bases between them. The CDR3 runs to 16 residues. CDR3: CASSFLSGDMSGELFF. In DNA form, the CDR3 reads TGTGCCAGCAGTTTTTTGTCAGGGGATATGTCCGGGGAGCTGTTTTTT.

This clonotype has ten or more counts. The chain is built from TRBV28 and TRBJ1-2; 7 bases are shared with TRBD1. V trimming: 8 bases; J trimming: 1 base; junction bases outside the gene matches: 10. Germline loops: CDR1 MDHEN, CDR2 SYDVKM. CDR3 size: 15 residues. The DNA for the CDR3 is TGTGCCAGCTCGGTTGGGGACAGCGTTAACTATGGCTACACCTTC. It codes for CASSVGDSVNYGYTF.

The CDR3 nucleotides are TGCGCCAGCAGTGAATCTCTTGCGGGGGGCTACGAGCAGTACTTC. Encoded protein: CASSESLAGGYEQYF. V gene TRBV10-1 combines with J gene TRBJ2-7, with 8 bases aligning to TRBD2. V shed 3 bases and J 3 bases; nucleotides not matched to a gene: 7. The CDR3 runs 15 residues. The germline gives CDR1 WNHNN, CDR2 SYGVQD (reference sequence).

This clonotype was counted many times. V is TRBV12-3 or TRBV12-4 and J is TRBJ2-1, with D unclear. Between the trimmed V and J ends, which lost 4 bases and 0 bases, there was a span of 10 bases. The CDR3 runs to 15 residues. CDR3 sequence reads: CASSSSLYSYNEQFF. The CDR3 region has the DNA TGTGCCAGCAGTTCCTCCTTATACTCCTACAATGAGCAGTTCTTC.

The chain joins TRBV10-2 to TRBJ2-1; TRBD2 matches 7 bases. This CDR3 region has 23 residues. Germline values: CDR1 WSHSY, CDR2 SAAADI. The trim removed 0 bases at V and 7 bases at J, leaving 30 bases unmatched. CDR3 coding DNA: TGCGCCAGCAGTGAGTCAACCGGGGCGCGGGAGCCAGAAGAGTTTCCTCCTGGGAATGAGCAGTTCTTC. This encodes CASSESTGAREPEEFPPGNEQFF.

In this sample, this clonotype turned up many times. CDR3 nucleotide sequence: TGCAGTGCTGACAGGGGACTTAGCTCTGGGGCCAACGTCCTGACTTTC. As protein: CSADRGLSSGANVLTF. V gene TRBV20-1 combines with J gene TRBJ2-6, with TRBD1 matching 8 bases. This CDR3 comprises 16 residues. V lost 5 bases and J lost 0; bases outside the gene matches: 6. The germline V gene has CDR1 DFQATT and CDR2 SNEGSKA (reference sequence).

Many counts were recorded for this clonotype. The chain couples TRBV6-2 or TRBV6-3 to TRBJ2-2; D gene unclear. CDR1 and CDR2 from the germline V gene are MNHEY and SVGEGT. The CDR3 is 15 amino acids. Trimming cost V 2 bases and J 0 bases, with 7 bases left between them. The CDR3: CASSYQVPNTGELFF. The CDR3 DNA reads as TGTGCCAGCAGTTACCAGGTACCGAACACCGGGGAGCTGTTTTTT.

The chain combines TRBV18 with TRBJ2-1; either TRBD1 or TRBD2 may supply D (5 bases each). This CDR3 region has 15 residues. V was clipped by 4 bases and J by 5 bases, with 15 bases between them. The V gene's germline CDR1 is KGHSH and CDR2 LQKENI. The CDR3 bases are TGTGCCAGCTCACGGACGGGACCAGCGGACAATGAGCAGTTCTTC. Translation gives CASSRTGPADNEQFF.

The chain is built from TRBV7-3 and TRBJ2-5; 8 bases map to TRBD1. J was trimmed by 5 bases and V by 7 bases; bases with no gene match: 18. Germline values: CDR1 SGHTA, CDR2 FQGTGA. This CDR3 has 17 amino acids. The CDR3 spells CASNPRLDRGYSETQYF. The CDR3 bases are TGTGCCAGCAACCCCAGACTAGACAGGGGATATAGCGAGACCCAGTACTTC.

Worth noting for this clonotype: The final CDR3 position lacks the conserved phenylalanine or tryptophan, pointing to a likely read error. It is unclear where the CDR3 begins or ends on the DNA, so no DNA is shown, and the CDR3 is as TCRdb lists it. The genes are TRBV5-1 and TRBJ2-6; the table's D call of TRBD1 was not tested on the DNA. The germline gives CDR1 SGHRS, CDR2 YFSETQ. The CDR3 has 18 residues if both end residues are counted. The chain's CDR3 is CASSNRDRASSGANVLVL.

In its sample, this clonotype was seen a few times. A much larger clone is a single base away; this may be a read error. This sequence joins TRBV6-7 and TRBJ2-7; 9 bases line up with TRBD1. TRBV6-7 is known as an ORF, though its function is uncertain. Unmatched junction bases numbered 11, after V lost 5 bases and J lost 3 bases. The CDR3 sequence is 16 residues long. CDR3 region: CASSHSTGTGSYEQYF. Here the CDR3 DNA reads TGTGCCAGCAGTCACAGCACAGGGACAGGGAGCTACGAGCAGTACTTC.

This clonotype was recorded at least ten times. The DNA of the CDR3 is TGTGCCAGCAGCCAAGGTGATCTTACGCAGTATTTT. Translated: CASSQGDLTQYF. The chain combines TRBV3-1 with TRBJ2-3, with unresolved D. Trimming cost V 1 base and J 8 bases, with 7 bases left between them. The length of the CDR3 is 12 residues. Germline assignment: CDR1 LGHDT and CDR2 YNNKEL (reference sequence).

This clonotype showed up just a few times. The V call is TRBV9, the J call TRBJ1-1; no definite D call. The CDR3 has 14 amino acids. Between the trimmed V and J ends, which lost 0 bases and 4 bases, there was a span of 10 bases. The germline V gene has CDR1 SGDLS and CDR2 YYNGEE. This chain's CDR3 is CASSVATVGTEAFF. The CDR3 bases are TGTGCCAGCAGCGTAGCAACGGTTGGCACTGAAGCTTTCTTT. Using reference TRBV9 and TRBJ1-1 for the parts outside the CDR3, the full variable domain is DSGVTQTPKHLITATGQRVTLRCSPRSGDLSVYWYQQSLDQGLQFLIQYYNGEERAKGNILERFSAQQFPDLHSELNLSSLELGDSALYFCASSVATVGTEAFFGQGTRLTVV.

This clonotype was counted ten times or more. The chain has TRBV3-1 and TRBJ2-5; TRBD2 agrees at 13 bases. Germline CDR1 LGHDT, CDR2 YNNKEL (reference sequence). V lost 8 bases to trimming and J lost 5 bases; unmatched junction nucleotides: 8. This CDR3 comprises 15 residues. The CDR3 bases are TGTGCCAGCGGACTAGCGGGGGACCAACGGGAGACCCAGTACTTC. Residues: CASGLAGDQRETQYF.

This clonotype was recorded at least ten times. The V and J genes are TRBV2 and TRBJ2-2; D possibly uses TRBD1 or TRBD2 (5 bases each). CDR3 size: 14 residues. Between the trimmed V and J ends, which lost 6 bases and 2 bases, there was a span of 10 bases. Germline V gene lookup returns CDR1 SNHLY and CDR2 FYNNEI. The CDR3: CASRRDGNTGELFF. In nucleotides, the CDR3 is TGTGCCAGCAGACGGGACGGTAACACCGGGGAGCTGTTTTTT. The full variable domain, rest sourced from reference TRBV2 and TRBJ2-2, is EPEVTQTPSHQVTQMGQEVILRCVPISNHLYFYWYRQILGQKVEFLVSFYNNEISEKSEIFDDQFSVERPDGSNFTLKIRSTKLEDSAMYFCASRRDGNTGELFFGEGSRLTVL.

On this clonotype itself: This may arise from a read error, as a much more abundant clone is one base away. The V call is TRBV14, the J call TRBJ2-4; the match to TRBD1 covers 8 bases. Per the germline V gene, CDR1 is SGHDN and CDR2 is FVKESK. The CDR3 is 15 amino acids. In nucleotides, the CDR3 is TGTGCCAGCAGCCAACAGGGGGCAGCCAGAAACATTCAGTACTTC. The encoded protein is CASSQQGAARNIQYF.

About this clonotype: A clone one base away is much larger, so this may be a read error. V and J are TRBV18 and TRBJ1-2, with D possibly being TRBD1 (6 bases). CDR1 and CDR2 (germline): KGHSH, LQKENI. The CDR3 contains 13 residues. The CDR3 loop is CASSVQGGYGCTF. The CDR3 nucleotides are TGTGCCAGCTCAGTACAGGGAGGGTATGGCTGCACCTTC.

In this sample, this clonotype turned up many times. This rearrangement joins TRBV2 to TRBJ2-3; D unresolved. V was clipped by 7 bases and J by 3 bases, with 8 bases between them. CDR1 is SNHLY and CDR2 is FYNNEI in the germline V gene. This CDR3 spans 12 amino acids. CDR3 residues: CASTARTDTQYF. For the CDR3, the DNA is TGTGCCAGCACCGCCAGGACAGATACGCAGTATTTT.

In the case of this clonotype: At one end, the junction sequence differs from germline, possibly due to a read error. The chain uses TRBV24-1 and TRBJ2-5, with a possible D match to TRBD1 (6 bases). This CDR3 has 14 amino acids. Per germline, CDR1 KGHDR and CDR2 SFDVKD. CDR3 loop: CAPSTGHTEETQYF. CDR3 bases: TGTGCCCCCAGCACGGGACACACGGAGGAGACCCAGTACTTC.

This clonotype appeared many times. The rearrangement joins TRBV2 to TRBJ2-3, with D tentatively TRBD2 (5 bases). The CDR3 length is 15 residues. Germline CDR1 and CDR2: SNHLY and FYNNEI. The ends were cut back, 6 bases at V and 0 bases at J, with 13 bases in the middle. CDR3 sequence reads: CASRAGRGSTDTQYF. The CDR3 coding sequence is TGTGCCAGCAGGGCCGGTCGGGGAAGCACAGATACGCAGTATTTT.

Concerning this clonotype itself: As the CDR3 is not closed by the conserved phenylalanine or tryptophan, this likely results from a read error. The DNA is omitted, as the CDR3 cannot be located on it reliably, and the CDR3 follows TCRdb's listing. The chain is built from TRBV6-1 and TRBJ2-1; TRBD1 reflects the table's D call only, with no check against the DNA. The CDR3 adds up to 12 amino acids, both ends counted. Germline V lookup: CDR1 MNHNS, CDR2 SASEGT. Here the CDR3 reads CASSELGDEQTL.

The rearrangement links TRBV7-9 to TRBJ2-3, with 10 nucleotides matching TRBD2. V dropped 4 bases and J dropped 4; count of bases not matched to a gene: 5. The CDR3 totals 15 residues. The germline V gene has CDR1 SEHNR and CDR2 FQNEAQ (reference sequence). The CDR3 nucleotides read TGTGCCAGCAGCTCCAGCGGGAGGGCCTCAGATACGCAGTATTTT. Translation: CASSSSGRASDTQYF.

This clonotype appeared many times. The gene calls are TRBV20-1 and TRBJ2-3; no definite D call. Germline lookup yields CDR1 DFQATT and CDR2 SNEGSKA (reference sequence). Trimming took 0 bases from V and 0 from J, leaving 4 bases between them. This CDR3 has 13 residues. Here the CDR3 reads CSARDDSTDTQYF. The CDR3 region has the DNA TGCAGTGCTAGAGATGACAGCACAGATACGCAGTATTTT.

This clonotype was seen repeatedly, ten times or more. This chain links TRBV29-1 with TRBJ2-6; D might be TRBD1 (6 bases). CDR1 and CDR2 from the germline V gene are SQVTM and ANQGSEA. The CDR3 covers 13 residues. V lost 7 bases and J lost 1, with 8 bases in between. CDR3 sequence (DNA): TGCAGCGCAGGGGTTTCTGGGGCCAACGTCCTGACTTTC. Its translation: CSAGVSGANVLTF.